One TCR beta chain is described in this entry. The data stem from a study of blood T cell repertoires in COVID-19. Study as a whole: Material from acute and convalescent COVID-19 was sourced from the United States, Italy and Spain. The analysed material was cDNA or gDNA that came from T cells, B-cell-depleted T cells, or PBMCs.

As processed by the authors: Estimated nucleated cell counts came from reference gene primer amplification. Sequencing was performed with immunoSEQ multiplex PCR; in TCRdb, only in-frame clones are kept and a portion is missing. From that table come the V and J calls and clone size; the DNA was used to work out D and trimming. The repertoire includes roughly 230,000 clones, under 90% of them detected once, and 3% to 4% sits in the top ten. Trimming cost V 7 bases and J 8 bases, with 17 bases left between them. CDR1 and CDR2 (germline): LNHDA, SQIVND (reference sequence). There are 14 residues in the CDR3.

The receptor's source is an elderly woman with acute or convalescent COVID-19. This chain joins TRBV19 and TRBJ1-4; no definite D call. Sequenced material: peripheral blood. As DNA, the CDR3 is TGTGCCAGTACAAGACCTCCCGAGGTGGAAAAACTGTTTTTT. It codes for CASTRPPEVEKLFF.